This T cell receptor beta chain stems from a study of T cell responses to AZD1222 COVID-19 vaccine. Germline V CDR1 and CDR2: LGHDT, YNNKEL (reference sequence). V lost 4 bases and J lost 4; bases outside the gene matches: 5. The CDR3 extends over 14 amino acids. Study-wide points: Spike-specific TCRs gained breadth and depth after people received two AZD1222 doses. Reportedly, nearly half of unique spike TCRs recognized epitopes outside B.1.351/B.1.1.7 mutations. Donors in the cohort were predominantly white British and more often female, and clonal diversity was possibly underestimated.

Libraries were prepared by immunoSEQ multiplex PCR; TCRdb keeps only in-frame clonotypes and omits some of them. Seen here are about 120,000 clones, about 90% observed once, and the top ten hold around 16%. Worth noting for this clone: What it binds is unknown.

The clonotype originates from an adult who received the AZD1222 COVID-19 vaccine. The gene calls are TRBV3-1 (or the pseudogene TRBV3-2) and TRBJ1-1, with 8 bases fitting TRBD1. The starting material was peripheral blood, obtained 28 days after the second AZD1222 dose. CDR3 DNA sequence: TGTGCCAGCAGCCCCGGACAGGGAAGCACTGAAGCTTTCTTT. This codes for CASSPGQGSTEAFF.